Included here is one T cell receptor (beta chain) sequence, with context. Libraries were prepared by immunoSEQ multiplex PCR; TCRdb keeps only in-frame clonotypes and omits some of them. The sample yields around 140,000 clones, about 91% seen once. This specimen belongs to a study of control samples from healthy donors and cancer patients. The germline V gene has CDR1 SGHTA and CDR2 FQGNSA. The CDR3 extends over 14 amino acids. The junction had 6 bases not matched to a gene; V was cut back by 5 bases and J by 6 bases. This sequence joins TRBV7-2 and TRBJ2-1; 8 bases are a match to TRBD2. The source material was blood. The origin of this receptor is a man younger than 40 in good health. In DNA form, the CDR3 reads TGTGCCAGCAGCCTCAGCGGGGGCCCCAATGAGCAGTTCTTC. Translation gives CASSLSGGPNEQFF. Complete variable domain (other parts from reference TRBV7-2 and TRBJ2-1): GAGVSQSPSNKVTEKGKDVELRCDPISGHTALYWYRQSLGQGLEFLIYFQGNSAPDKSGLPSDRFSAERTGGSVSTLTIQRTQQEDSAVYLCASSLSGGPNEQFFGPGTRLTVL.